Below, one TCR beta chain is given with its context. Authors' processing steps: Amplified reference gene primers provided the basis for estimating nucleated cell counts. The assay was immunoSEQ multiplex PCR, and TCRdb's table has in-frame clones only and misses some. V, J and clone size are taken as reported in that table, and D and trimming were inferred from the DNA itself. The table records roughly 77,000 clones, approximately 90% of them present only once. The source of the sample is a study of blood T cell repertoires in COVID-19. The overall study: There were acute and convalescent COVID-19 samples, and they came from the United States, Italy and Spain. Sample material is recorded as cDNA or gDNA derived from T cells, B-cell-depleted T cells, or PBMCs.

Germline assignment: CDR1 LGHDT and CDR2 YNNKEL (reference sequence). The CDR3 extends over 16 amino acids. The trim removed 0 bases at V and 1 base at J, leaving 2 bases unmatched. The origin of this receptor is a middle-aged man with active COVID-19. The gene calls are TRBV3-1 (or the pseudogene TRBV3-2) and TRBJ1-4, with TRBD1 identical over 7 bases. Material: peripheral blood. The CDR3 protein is CASSQDRDRTNEKLFF. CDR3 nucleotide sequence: TGTGCCAGCAGCCAAGACCGGGACAGAACTAATGAAAAACTGTTTTTT.